The 10 T cell receptor beta chains below come from one sample, sequenced in a study of blood T cell repertoires in COVID-19. Generated by immunoSEQ multiplex PCR, the TCRdb table keeps only in-frame clones and is missing some. The table lists just over 650,000 clones, about 87% of them singletons. Sequencing input: peripheral blood. Every receptor here comes from a woman aged 18-35 years with acute or convalescent COVID-19.

A single count supports this clone. The V gene is TRBV6-4, the J gene TRBJ2-2, with no clear D. The germline V gene encodes CDR1 MRHNA and CDR2 SNTAGT. The V end was cut by 3 bases, the J end by 3 bases, with 8 bases between. This CDR3 spans 14 amino acids. The CDR3 is CASSESEDTGELFF. CDR3 nucleotide sequence: TGTGCCAGCAGTGAAAGTGAGGACACCGGGGAGCTGTTTTTT.

The chain has TRBV20-1 and TRBJ1-1; 8 bases match TRBD1. Looked up from germline, CDR1 is DFQATT and CDR2 is SNEGSKA (reference sequence). V shed 3 bases, J shed 5 bases, and the junction held 5 bases outside the gene matches. The CDR3 has 13 amino acids. CDR3 protein: CSASTGGETEAFF. The CDR3 DNA sequence: TGCAGTGCTAGTACAGGGGGAGAAACTGAAGCTTTCTTT.

The chain combines TRBV5-1 with TRBJ1-1; TRBD1 is a possible D gene (5 bases). Looked up from germline, CDR1 is SGHRS and CDR2 is YFSETQ. Trimming stripped 4 bases from V and 3 bases from J, with 16 bases between. The CDR3 loop spans 15 amino acids. The DNA of the CDR3 is TGCGCCAGCAGCCTATCCTCGGGGACTCACACTGAAGCTTTCTTT. Translation gives CASSLSSGTHTEAFF.

The chain employs TRBV14 and TRBJ2-7; D not resolved. CDR3 length: 16 residues. Germline CDR1 reads SGHDN; CDR2 reads FVKESK. The V end was cut by 3 bases, the J end by 2 bases, with 17 bases between. The CDR3 sequence is CASSQHLPHSPYEQYF. The CDR3 DNA reads TGTGCCAGCAGCCAGCACCTCCCGCACAGTCCCTACGAGCAGTACTTC.

The chain couples TRBV5-1 to TRBJ2-1, with a weak D call TRBD2 (5 bases). The CDR3 runs 16 residues. Germline V gene data show CDR1 as SGHRS and CDR2 as YFSETQ. Trimming took off 0 bases at V and 4 bases at J, with 14 bases between the two ends. CDR3 amino acids: CASSLESAGSYNEQFF. CDR3 nucleotides: TGCGCCAGCAGCTTGGAGTCGGCGGGTTCGTACAATGAGCAGTTCTTC. Using reference TRBV5-1 and TRBJ2-1 for the parts outside the CDR3, the full variable domain is KAGVTQTPRYLIKTRGQQVTLSCSPISGHRSVSWYQQTPGQGLQFLFEYFSETQRNKGNFPGRFSGRQFSNSRSEMNVSTLELGDSALYLCASSLESAGSYNEQFFGPGTRLTVL.

This clone has only one observation. This rearrangement joins TRBV5-1 to TRBJ2-7; a possible D gene is TRBD2 (6 bases). CDR3 length: 14 residues. The germline V gene encodes CDR1 SGHRS and CDR2 YFSETQ. V shed 4 bases and J shed 1 base, with 12 bases lying between them. In nucleotides, the CDR3 is TGCGCCAGCAGCCCCCTCGGGAGTTCCTACGAGCAGTACTTC. It specifies CASSPLGSSYEQYF.

The chain recombines TRBV10-3 with TRBJ1-2; 8 bases map to TRBD1. Per the germline V gene, CDR1 is ENHRY and CDR2 is SYGVKD. Losses at the gene ends were 8 bases for V and 6 bases for J; bases not matched to a gene: 8. This CDR3 spans 13 amino acids. The CDR3 protein is CAISMDRANGYTF. The CDR3 nucleotides are TGTGCCATCTCCATGGACAGGGCGAATGGCTACACCTTC.

The CDR3 protein is CASRNRDFSNQPQHF. CDR3 coding DNA: TGTGCCAGCAGAAACAGGGATTTTAGCAATCAGCCCCAGCATTTT. The chain carries TRBV28 and TRBJ1-5, with D perhaps matching TRBD1 (6 bases). Germline CDR1 reads MDHEN; CDR2 reads SYDVKM. V lost 6 bases and J 0 bases, leaving 12 bases between the germline ends. The length of the CDR3 is 15 residues.

The chain has TRBV6-5 and TRBJ2-1; D is possibly TRBD2 (6 bases). The CDR3 runs 16 residues. Trimming took off 0 bases at V and 6 bases at J, with 15 bases between the two ends. CDR1 is MNHEY, CDR2 SVGAGI, per germline. CDR3 in amino acids: CASSYSGTEPSNEQFF. Here the CDR3 DNA reads TGTGCCAGCAGTTACTCGGGGACTGAGCCCTCCAATGAGCAGTTCTTC.

The sample holds a few counts of this clone. The CDR3: CASSLGQGPDTEAFF. Written as DNA, the CDR3 is TGTGCCAGCAGCTTGGGGCAGGGGCCTGACACTGAAGCTTTCTTT. The chain uses TRBV11-2 and TRBJ1-1, with D tentatively TRBD1 (6 bases). Trimming removed 3 bases from V and 3 bases from J, with 14 bases in between. The CDR3 spans 15 residues. Looked up from germline, CDR1 is SGHAT and CDR2 is FQNNGV.